The clone carrying this T cell receptor beta chain is large by frequency. The antigen remains undetermined. Germline CDR1 ENHRY, CDR2 SYGVKD. CDR3 length: 14 residues. Trimming took off 6 bases at V and 0 bases at J, with 8 bases between the two ends. The data originate from a study of cytomegalovirus exposure and HLA in healthy donors. The study sampled nominally healthy donors, though unrecorded immune exposures were likely. General observations from the study: Researchers reportedly found TCR beta sequences accurately predicted most subjects' HLA-A and HLA-B alleles. V- and J-gene trimming in TCR beta was tied to a missense DCLRE1C variant by an analysis performed later. A further, later analysis showed that HLA-associated TCR beta chains (compared with equally common others) were more clonally expanded.

PCR primers comprised 60 Vbeta and 13 Jbeta primers. Profiling relied on immunoSEQ multiplex PCR, and the TCRdb table lists in-frame clones only, not all of them. Recorded for this sample: about 53,000 clones. The clonotype originates from a man in his late teens or twenties in good health and CMV-seropositive. The sequencing input was PBMCs. This chain connects TRBV10-3 to TRBJ2-2, with D tentatively TRBD1 (5 bases). The CDR3 sequence: CAIRFRANTGELFF. The CDR3 DNA reads TGTGCCATCAGGTTCAGGGCGAACACCGGGGAGCTGTTTTTT.